The next 32 T cell receptor beta chains were all read from a single sample in a study of T cell repertoires in cytomegalovirus infection. MiXCR was run by TCRdb on the reads, yielding one entry per CDR3 protein. The repertoire holds around 320,000 distinct CDR3 sequences, more than 8% seen once, with 3.5% to 4.5% in the top ten. The sequenced sample was PBMCs. The receptors originated from a human donor in good health (CMV status not recorded). Some clones in this sample may be carry-over from other donors' samples.

This clonotype was observed at least ten times. The chain uses TRBV7-2 and TRBJ2-6; 8 positions agree with TRBD1. The CDR3 runs to 18 residues. Germline V gene data show CDR1 as SGHTA and CDR2 as FQGNSA. The trim removed 4 bases at V and 7 bases at J, leaving 15 bases unmatched. The CDR3 DNA sequence: TGTGCCAGCAGCTCGAGGGACAGGCAGGGGGTAGGAGCCAACGTCCTGACTTTC. It codes for CASSSRDRQGVGANVLTF.

This clonotype was seen a few times. The chain recombines TRBV11-1 with TRBJ2-5; D uncertain. V shed 0 bases and J shed 2 bases, with 10 bases lying between them. The CDR3 sequence is 15 residues long. The germline CDR1 and CDR2 sequences are SGHAT and FQDESV (reference sequence). DNA for the CDR3: TGTGCCAGCAGCTTAGCGCCGGCAGCTCAAGAGACCCAGTACTTC. This codes for CASSLAPAAQETQYF.

This clonotype was seen repeatedly, ten times or more. V is TRBV7-9 and J is TRBJ1-5; D is ambiguous. The CDR3 is 12 residues long. Germline CDR1 is SEHNR and CDR2 is FQNEAQ (reference sequence). The germline V and J ends were trimmed by 3 bases and 7 bases, with 7 bases remaining between them. In DNA, the CDR3 is TGTGCCAGCAGCTTTGAACGCCAGCCCCAGCATTTT. It codes for CASSFERQPQHF.

This clonotype was counted between two and nine times. The chain uses TRBV19 and TRBJ1-5; no firm D call. The germline V and J ends were trimmed by 7 bases and 4 bases, with 11 bases remaining between them. Per the germline V gene, CDR1 is LNHDA and CDR2 is SQIVND (reference sequence). CDR3 size: 13 residues. The CDR3 region has the DNA TGTGCCAGTATAGAGTCCTCTAATCAGCCCCAGCATTTT. Amino acids: CASIESSNQPQHF.

This clonotype was recorded at least ten times. V usage is TRBV6-1 and J usage is TRBJ2-1, with 7 positions matching TRBD2. The CDR3 is 17 residues long. The germline CDR1 and CDR2 sequences are MNHNS and SASEGT. Trimming at V came to 2 bases and at J to 0 bases, leaving 7 bases not matched to a gene. The CDR3 nucleotides read TGTGCCAGCAGTGAACAGGGAGCGGGGAGCTCCTACAATGAGCAGTTCTTC. As protein: CASSEQGAGSSYNEQFF.

This clonotype came up many times. The chain has TRBV7-2 and TRBJ1-5, with D perhaps matching TRBD1 (6 bases). This CDR3 is built from 16 residues. Trimming cost V 5 bases and J 0 bases, with 14 bases left between them. Germline values: CDR1 SGHTA, CDR2 FQGNSA. The CDR3 bases are TGTGCCAGCAGCCCCGGGACAAGTTATAGCAATCAGCCCCAGCATTTT. This gives the protein CASSPGTSYSNQPQHF. The whole variable domain, filled in from reference TRBV7-2 and TRBJ1-5, reads GAGVSQSPSNKVTEKGKDVELRCDPISGHTALYWYRQSLGQGLEFLIYFQGNSAPDKSGLPSDRFSAERTGGSVSTLTIQRTQQEDSAVYLCASSPGTSYSNQPQHFGDGTRLSIL.

This clonotype was seen repeatedly, ten times or more. This chain links TRBV25-1 with TRBJ1-5; 9 nucleotides line up with TRBD1. The V gene end was trimmed by 6 bases and the J gene end by 1 base; junction bases not matched to a gene: 7. The germline CDR1 and CDR2 sequences are MGHDK and SYGVNS. The CDR3 consists of 16 residues. The CDR3 DNA is TGTGCCAGCAGCCCCTCCGGACAGGGGAGCAATCAGCCCCAGCATTTT. It is translated as CASSPSGQGSNQPQHF.

In its sample, this clonotype was seen a few times. The V gene is TRBV14, the J gene TRBJ2-7, with 8 bases lining up with TRBD2. Germline values: CDR1 SGHDN, CDR2 FVKESK. The J segment lost 2 bases and the V segment lost 0 bases, leaving 9 bases of the junction unmatched. This CDR3 contains 17 residues. CDR3 in amino acids: CASSQDPGGPTAYEQYF. The CDR3 DNA reads TGTGCCAGCAGCCAAGATCCGGGAGGGCCCACAGCCTACGAGCAGTACTTC.

There are many counts of this clonotype. V usage is TRBV6-1 and J usage is TRBJ1-2, with D maybe TRBD1 (5 bases). CDR1 MNHNS and CDR2 SASEGT come from the germline V gene. The germline V and J ends were trimmed by 4 bases and 7 bases, with 19 bases remaining between them. CDR3 size: 15 residues. The CDR3 bases are TGTGCCAGCAGTGTGGGGACCCCCTGGGGACTTGGCTACACCTTC. Translated: CASSVGTPWGLGYTF.

The J gene is TRBJ2-7, the V gene TRBV7-2, with D perhaps matching TRBD2 (5 bases). The V gene lost 5 bases and the J gene lost 2 bases, with 19 bases spanning the gap. The germline gives CDR1 SGHTA, CDR2 FQGNSA. The CDR3 consists of 16 residues. CDR3 in amino acids: CASSPQDLRVTYEQYF. The CDR3 nucleotides are TGTGCCAGCAGCCCCCAGGACCTGCGGGTCACCTACGAGCAGTACTTC.

V usage is TRBV20-1 and J usage is TRBJ2-3; perhaps D is TRBD1 or TRBD2 (5 bases each). Looked up from germline, CDR1 is DFQATT and CDR2 is SNEGSKA (reference sequence). The CDR3 has 13 residues. V was trimmed by 7 bases and J by 0 bases, leaving 11 bases between them. The CDR3 region is CSVRGASTDTQYF. The DNA of the CDR3 is TGCAGTGTACGGGGCGCGAGCACAGATACGCAGTATTTT.

There are a few counts of this clonotype. V gene TRBV6-5 combines with J gene TRBJ2-2; D might be TRBD2 (5 bases). This CDR3 is built from 15 residues. Germline CDR1 reads MNHEY; CDR2 reads SVGAGI. V gave up 6 bases and J gave up 5 bases, with 16 bases separating them. Written as DNA, the CDR3 is TGTGCCAGCAGAAACGTGGGGAGCCAGACCGGGGAGCTGTTTTTT. The encoded protein is CASRNVGSQTGELFF.

The chain joins TRBV20-1 to TRBJ2-2; 13 bases are shared with TRBD2. From germline, CDR1 is DFQATT and CDR2 SNEGSKA (reference sequence). The V and J ends lost 3 bases and 6 bases, in that order; junction bases with no gene match: 7. The CDR3 totals 16 residues. The CDR3 reads CSASLGLAGISGELFF. CDR3 nucleotide sequence: TGCAGTGCTAGCCTGGGACTAGCGGGAATCTCCGGGGAGCTGTTTTTT.

The chain joins TRBV29-1 to TRBJ2-7; 9 nucleotides align to TRBD2. The CDR3 covers 12 residues. V lost 5 bases to trimming and J lost 6 bases; unmatched junction nucleotides: 5. The germline V gene encodes CDR1 SQVTM and CDR2 ANQGSEA. CDR3 loop: CSVRAGGGEQYF. For the CDR3, the DNA is TGCAGCGTTCGGGCGGGAGGGGGCGAGCAGTACTTC.

The J gene is TRBJ2-7, the V gene TRBV12-3 or TRBV12-4, with 10 nucleotides matching TRBD2. The CDR3 is made up of 15 amino acids. With V trimmed by 1 base and J by 0 bases, 0 bases remained unmatched. In nucleotides, the CDR3 is TGTGCCAGCAGTTTAGAGCGGGGGGGCTCCTACGAGCAGTACTTC. Encoded protein: CASSLERGGSYEQYF.

This clonotype was picked up many times. J is TRBJ2-2 and V is TRBV3-1; D assignment may be TRBD1 or TRBD2 (5 bases each). Per germline, CDR1 LGHDT and CDR2 YNNKEL (reference sequence). Trimming left V 0 bases short and J 5 bases short, with 16 bases between. The CDR3 sequence is 17 residues long. The chain's CDR3 is CASSQEGEIPRTGELFF. CDR3 DNA sequence: TGTGCCAGCAGCCAAGAGGGGGAGATACCTAGGACCGGGGAGCTGTTTTTT.

The sample holds many counts of this clonotype. J is TRBJ2-7 and V is TRBV7-8; D remains ambiguous. With 4 bases removed from V and 3 bases from J, the gap between germline ends came to 13 bases. Germline CDR1 SGHVS, CDR2 FQNEAQ. The CDR3 is made up of 14 amino acids. The CDR3 region has the DNA TGTGCCAGCAGCTCCTATTCCCAGAACTACGAGCAGTACTTC. Translating it yields CASSSYSQNYEQYF.

The rearrangement uses TRBV12-3 or TRBV12-4 and TRBJ1-3; D gene uncertain. The CDR3 loop spans 15 amino acids. V lost 10 bases and J lost 7, with 23 bases in between. CDR3 region: CATSPLRTKGNTIYF. The CDR3 DNA sequence: TGTGCCACAAGCCCTCTAAGGACCAAAGGGAACACCATATATTTT.

This clonotype was counted between two and nine times. The chain carries TRBV3-1 and TRBJ2-7; the D is unclear. Trimming pared 4 bases from V and 2 bases from J, leaving 9 bases between. There are 13 residues in the CDR3. The germline V gene encodes CDR1 LGHDT and CDR2 YNNKEL (reference sequence). This CDR3 reads CASSRNAPYEQYF. The CDR3 DNA follows: TGTGCCAGCAGCCGGAACGCACCCTACGAGCAGTACTTC.

This clonotype was seen only a few times. This chain links TRBV11-2 with TRBJ2-7; no definite D call. CDR1 and CDR2 (germline): SGHAT, FQNNGV. The CDR3 spans 13 residues. Trimming cost V 6 bases and J 3 bases, with 12 bases left between them. CDR3 sequence (DNA): TGTGCCAGCAGTCTCCTCCCTCTCTACGAGCAGTACTTC. This encodes CASSLLPLYEQYF.

This clonotype was seen more than once but under ten times. The V gene is TRBV25-1, the J gene TRBJ2-1; 9 bases are a match to TRBD2. The CDR3 extends over 13 amino acids. The junction had 1 base not matched to a gene; V was cut back by 1 base and J by 9 bases. Germline assignment: CDR1 MGHDK and CDR2 SYGVNS. CDR3 sequence: CASSEWTSVEQFF. The CDR3, as DNA: TGTGCCAGCAGTGAATGGACTAGCGTTGAGCAGTTCTTC.

J is TRBJ1-2 and V is TRBV29-1; D call uncertain. The CDR3 spans 13 residues. Germline loops: CDR1 SQVTM, CDR2 ANQGSEA. V dropped 7 bases and J dropped 4 bases, with 16 bases sitting between them. The DNA for the CDR3 is TGCAGCGCCCTCCGAGGGTCATCCTATGGCTACACCTTC. This gives the protein CSALRGSSYGYTF.

This clonotype has at least ten counts. The CDR3 nucleotides are TGTGCCAGCAGCTTAGGGACAGGGACGAGGGTGACCCAGTACTTC. It translates to CASSLGTGTRVTQYF. J is TRBJ2-5 and V is TRBV7-8; TRBD1 matches 8 bases. J lost 7 bases, V lost 1 base, and 8 bases had no gene match. This CDR3 is built from 15 residues. The germline gives CDR1 SGHVS, CDR2 FQNEAQ.

This clonotype showed up many times. The V and J genes are TRBV7-2 and TRBJ1-1; D not resolved. The V gene lost 1 base and the J gene lost 7 bases, with 7 bases spanning the gap. Germline CDR1 SGHTA, CDR2 FQGNSA. This CDR3 has 12 amino acids. The CDR3 region is CASSLDGSEAFF. The DNA of the CDR3 is TGTGCCAGCAGCTTAGATGGCAGTGAAGCTTTCTTT.

This clonotype was seen only a few times. The chain links TRBV27 to TRBJ2-1, with D unresolved. V was pared by 3 bases and J by 5 bases, with 8 bases between. From germline, CDR1 is MNHEY and CDR2 SMNVEV (reference sequence). This CDR3 is built from 13 residues. CDR3 sequence reads: CASSLSFHNEQFF. Written as DNA, the CDR3 is TGTGCCAGCAGTTTGTCCTTTCACAATGAGCAGTTCTTC.

This clonotype was found a few times. The V and J genes are TRBV7-9 and TRBJ2-1; D possibly corresponds to TRBD2 (5 bases). Per germline, CDR1 SEHNR and CDR2 FQNEAQ (reference sequence). Trimming removed 1 base at V and 0 bases at J, with 13 bases between. There are 17 residues in the CDR3. The CDR3 DNA reads as TGTGCCAGCAGCTTAGTAGAAGTAGCGCGCTCCTACAATGAGCAGTTCTTC. It codes for CASSLVEVARSYNEQFF.

This clonotype appeared many times. The rearrangement joins TRBV7-2 to TRBJ1-1; a weak D match, TRBD1 (6 bases). With 5 bases removed from V and 3 bases from J, the gap between germline ends came to 16 bases. Germline V gives CDR1 SGHTA, CDR2 FQGNSA. This CDR3 contains 15 residues. CDR3 DNA: TGTGCCAGCAGCCTAGGGGGGGGCGCCGACACTGAAGCTTTCTTT. It translates to CASSLGGGADTEAFF.

The chain has TRBV11-2 and TRBJ1-1; D perhaps matches TRBD1 (6 bases). This CDR3 is built from 14 residues. Per germline, CDR1 SGHAT and CDR2 FQNNGV. Trimming shortened V by 5 bases and J by 5 bases, and 15 bases separated the two germline ends. CDR3 in amino acids: CASSPWGGGTEAFF. CDR3 bases: TGTGCCAGCAGCCCGTGGGGGGGCGGAACTGAAGCTTTCTTT.

The genes are TRBV7-8 and TRBJ2-1; 7 nucleotides match TRBD1. The trim removed 5 bases at V and 2 bases at J, leaving 6 bases unmatched. This CDR3 region has 15 residues. Germline V gene data show CDR1 as SGHVS and CDR2 as FQNEAQ. CDR3 region: CASSTTGLAYNEQFF. In DNA, the CDR3 is TGTGCCAGCAGCACGACAGGGTTGGCCTACAATGAGCAGTTCTTC.

Ten or more counts support this clonotype. The chain employs TRBV7-9 and TRBJ2-3, with a weak D call TRBD2 (6 bases). In germline, CDR1 is SEHNR, CDR2 FQNEAQ (reference sequence). The CDR3 extends over 16 amino acids. V gave up 4 bases and J gave up 1 base, with 15 bases separating them. The CDR3: CASSSSGPGGTDTQYF. The CDR3 DNA follows: TGTGCCAGCAGCTCAAGCGGGCCTGGGGGCACAGATACGCAGTATTTT.

CDR3 DNA: TGTGCCACCCTCGCCATAAACACCGGGGAGCTGTTTTTT. Its protein is CATLAINTGELFF. V is TRBV6-2 or TRBV6-3 and J is TRBJ2-2; D not resolved. V lost 10 bases, J lost 2 bases, and 11 bases lay in between. The CDR3 is 13 amino acids. In germline, CDR1 is MNHEY, CDR2 SVGEGT.

The chain has TRBV20-1 and TRBJ2-7; TRBD1 or TRBD2 may be the D gene (5 bases each). Looked up from germline, CDR1 is DFQATT and CDR2 is SNEGSKA (reference sequence). The CDR3 totals 14 residues. Deletions cut 5 bases from V and 2 bases from J, with 16 bases between. CDR3 nucleotides: TGCAGTGCTCCAGTGGGACGGCGCCCCTACGAGCAGTACTTC. Translating it yields CSAPVGRRPYEQYF.